This T cell receptor beta chain was sequenced during a study of blood T cell repertoires in COVID-19. Study summary: The cDNA or gDNA used as material had been derived from T cells, B-cell-depleted T cells, or PBMCs.

Produced via immunoSEQ multiplex PCR; TCRdb's table is partial and in-frame only. In the table there are a few hundred thousand clones, about 91% of which are singletons. CDR3 length equals 15 residues. Between the trimmed V and J ends, which lost 0 bases and 0 bases, there was a span of 10 bases. Germline CDR1 reads SGHRS; CDR2 reads YFSETQ. This TCR came from a woman younger than 45 who had recovered from COVID-19. The sample consisted of peripheral blood. This chain links TRBV5-1 with TRBJ2-7; D is perhaps TRBD2 (6 bases). The CDR3 DNA reads TGCGCCAGCAGCTTGGAGCGGGCCGGCTCCTACGAGCAGTACTTC. Amino acid sequence: CASSLERAGSYEQYF.